The clone carrying this T cell receptor beta chain was counted only a few times. Its antigen remains unknown. Trimming cost V 0 bases and J 5 bases, with 4 bases left between them. The CDR3 is 11 amino acids. In germline, CDR1 is SQVTM, CDR2 ANQGSEA. TCR beta libraries were prepared from cDNA with unique molecular identifiers. Once roughly 1 to 10 million T cells were used, some 500,000 cDNA molecules resulted. TCRdb re-called the PCR reads through MiXCR, storing one row per CDR3 protein. The data hold around 200,000 distinct CDR3 sequences, with about 30% observed a single time. This sample stems from a study of post-analysis software for immune sequencing data. For the study at large: As for disease course, relapsing-remitting, secondary progressive and progressive-relapsing multiple sclerosis were all included.

Findings of the study overall: Higher frequency in patients than in controls was seen for 5 or 6 TRBV segments, with TRBV5-6, TRBV5-1 and TRBV20-1 among them. Controls had significantly higher normalized Chao1 diversity than multiple sclerosis patients. Under the F measure, samples that were prepared in one batch clustered strongly together.

The source of this sequence is a girl under 18 with multiple sclerosis. Material: blood. The rearrangement joins TRBV29-1 to TRBJ1-1, with D unclear. CDR3 nucleotides: TGCAGCGTTGAAGACGGGACTGAAGCTTTCTTT. Translated, it gives CSVEDGTEAFF.